These 17 T cell receptor beta chains originate from one sample sequenced in a study of T cells in Graves' hyperthyroidism and ophthalmopathy. Regions amplified from RNA transcripts were the TCR beta CDR3 regions. The HTBI set primed first-round TCR CDR3 RT-PCR. TCRdb itself ran the multiplex PCR reads through MiXCR, one entry per CDR3 protein. The sample has roughly 380,000 distinct CDR3 sequences, about 18% seen once. Sequenced sample: blood. Source of these receptors: a young woman with Graves' hyperthyroidism.

This clonotype was detected ten times or more. The V call is TRBV5-1, the J call TRBJ1-2; TRBD1 agrees at 7 bases. The germline V gene has CDR1 SGHRS and CDR2 YFSETQ. The CDR3 has 18 residues. V lost 4 bases and J lost 7; bases outside the gene matches: 22. The CDR3 region is CASSPFQTGSGGVVGYTF. In DNA, the CDR3 is TGCGCCAGCAGCCCCTTTCAGACAGGGAGCGGCGGTGTTGTTGGCTACACCTTC.

This clonotype was detected a few times. This rearrangement joins TRBV19 to TRBJ2-1; D possibly corresponds to TRBD1 (6 bases). Trimming removed 1 base from V and 1 base from J, with 14 bases in between. The length of the CDR3 is 17 residues. CDR1 and CDR2 from the germline V gene are LNHDA and SQIVND (reference sequence). In DNA form, the CDR3 reads TGTGCCAGTAGTATAGGGCGGCAGGGGAGATCCTACAATGAGCAGTTCTTC. The encoded protein is CASSIGRQGRSYNEQFF.

In this sample, this clonotype turned up many times. The chain couples TRBV9 to TRBJ1-2; 7 bases line up with TRBD1. CDR3 length equals 15 residues. Germline assignment: CDR1 SGDLS and CDR2 YYNGEE. V lost 7 bases, J lost 0 bases, and 9 bases stayed unmatched. This CDR3 reads CASAPGQRTNYGYTF. Written as DNA, the CDR3 is TGTGCCAGCGCTCCGGGACAGAGAACTAACTATGGCTACACCTTC.

This clonotype was recorded at least ten times. The gene calls are TRBV29-1 and TRBJ1-5; the match to TRBD1 covers 8 bases. The CDR3 has 12 residues. With 4 bases clipped from V and 7 bases from J, the junction kept 3 bases outside the gene matches. CDR1 is SQVTM, CDR2 ANQGSEA, per germline. CDR3 protein: CSVVDRDQPQHF. The CDR3 region has the DNA TGCAGCGTTGTGGACAGGGACCAGCCCCAGCATTTT.

This clonotype showed up many times. V and J are TRBV12-3 or TRBV12-4 and TRBJ2-7; 9 bases fit TRBD1. V was pared by 1 base and J by 2 bases, with 3 bases of the junction left unmatched. The CDR3 consists of 15 residues. The CDR3 DNA is TGTGCCAGCAGTTTAGGGGGACAGGGTGCCTACGAGCAGTACTTC. Its translation is CASSLGGQGAYEQYF.

This clonotype was detected ten times or more. The chain links TRBV7-1 to TRBJ2-7; perhaps TRBD2 as D (7 bases). TRBV7-1 has ORF status, its function being uncertain. This CDR3 contains 20 residues. V dropped 3 bases and J dropped 2 bases, with 29 bases sitting between them. CDR3: CASSSRPLKGGGAATYEQYF. The CDR3, as DNA: TGTGCCAGCAGCTCCAGGCCCTTAAAGGGAGGGGGTGCCGCAACCTACGAGCAGTACTTC.

Remarks on this clonotype: Given the absence of the conserved phenylalanine or tryptophan at the CDR3 end, a read error is likely. The chain combines TRBV19 with TRBJ1-1; D is uncertain. Trimming took 5 bases from V and 3 from J, leaving 10 bases between them. Germline-derived CDR1 and CDR2 are LNHDA and SQIVND (reference sequence). CDR3 length: 13 amino acids. In DNA form, the CDR3 reads TGTGCCAGTAGTCCCTGGCGGGACACTGAAGCTTTCGAT. Amino acid sequence: CASSPWRDTEAFD.

There are many counts of this clonotype. The chain carries TRBV5-1 and TRBJ1-2; no firm D call. Germline CDR1 SGHRS, CDR2 YFSETQ. CDR3 length: 15 amino acids. V lost 0 bases and J 0 bases, leaving 9 bases between the germline ends. The CDR3 sequence is CASSLVPATNYGYTF. The CDR3 nucleotides read TGCGCCAGCAGCTTGGTACCGGCCACTAACTATGGCTACACCTTC. Variable domain in full (rest from reference TRBV5-1 and TRBJ1-2): KAGVTQTPRYLIKTRGQQVTLSCSPISGHRSVSWYQQTPGQGLQFLFEYFSETQRNKGNFPGRFSGRQFSNSRSEMNVSTLELGDSALYLCASSLVPATNYGYTFGSGTRLTVV.

This clonotype was counted at least ten times. V and J are TRBV7-8 and TRBJ2-5; D is perhaps TRBD1 (5 bases). There are 16 residues in the CDR3. Trimming shortened V by 8 bases and J by 4 bases, and 23 bases separated the two germline ends. Germline V gene data show CDR1 as SGHVS and CDR2 as FQNEAQ. CDR3 in amino acids: CASRNGGQGRAETQYF. The CDR3 DNA is TGTGCCAGCCGAAACGGTGGGCAGGGCCGGGCAGAGACCCAGTACTTC.

This clonotype turned up a few times. One base away lies a much larger clone, so this may be a sequencing read error. V and J are TRBV24-1 and TRBJ1-2; 7 bases map to TRBD1. CDR1 and CDR2 (germline): KGHDR, SFDVKD. This CDR3 has 13 residues. This chain's CDR3 is CVTSDRDRDGYTF. For the CDR3, the DNA is TGTGTCACCAGTGATAGGGACAGAGATGGCTACACCTTC.

The V and J genes are TRBV7-8 and TRBJ2-6; TRBD2 matches 8 bases. J was trimmed by 0 bases and V by 5 bases; bases with no gene match: 9. Germline V gives CDR1 SGHVS, CDR2 FQNEAQ. This CDR3 has 18 amino acids. This CDR3 is CASSLSGLDFSGANVLTF. The CDR3 DNA follows: TGTGCCAGCAGCCTATCGGGACTAGATTTCTCTGGGGCCAACGTCCTGACTTTC.

This clonotype was seen only a few times. V is TRBV18 and J is TRBJ1-3; D is ambiguous. The CDR3 loop spans 16 amino acids. Trimming stripped 8 bases from V and 2 bases from J, with 19 bases between. The germline CDR1 and CDR2 sequences are KGHSH and LQKENI. The CDR3 DNA is TGTGCCAGCACAGTCAACCCCGCAGCGACTGGAAACACCATATATTTT. As protein: CASTVNPAATGNTIYF.

V usage is TRBV18 and J usage is TRBJ1-5, with D possibly matching TRBD1 (5 bases). This CDR3 is 15 amino acids long. Trimming pared 0 bases from V and 7 bases from J, leaving 13 bases between. The germline V gene encodes CDR1 KGHSH and CDR2 LQKENI. This CDR3 reads CASSPPDIWGQPQHF. CDR3 sequence (DNA): TGTGCCAGCTCACCACCGGACATCTGGGGGCAGCCCCAGCATTTT.

This clonotype was seen ten or more times. The DNA for the CDR3 is TGCAGTGCTAGATGGGCCGTAAGGGGCTACACCTTC. It is translated as CSARWAVRGYTF. The chain carries TRBV20-1 and TRBJ1-2; the D is unclear. CDR3 length: 12 residues. Germline values: CDR1 DFQATT, CDR2 SNEGSKA (reference sequence). Deletions cut 2 bases from V and 8 bases from J, with 12 bases between.

This clonotype showed up many times. The chain employs TRBV24-1 and TRBJ2-5; D is unclear. The CDR3 is 16 residues long. Per germline, CDR1 KGHDR and CDR2 SFDVKD. V was clipped by 4 bases and J by 2 bases, with 16 bases between them. The CDR3 sequence is CATSDYSGPRQETQYF. CDR3 coding DNA: TGTGCCACCAGTGACTACTCCGGACCGCGACAAGAGACCCAGTACTTC.

This clonotype has more than one count but fewer than ten. The junction shows a germline mismatch at one end, possibly a read error. The chain employs TRBV5-1 and TRBJ2-5; a weak D match, TRBD2 (5 bases). Germline CDR1 SGHRS, CDR2 YFSETQ. This CDR3 contains 14 residues. The CDR3 region has the DNA TGCGCCAGCAGCTTGGCCGCCGTGGGAGAGGCCCAGTACTTC. This translates into CASSLAAVGEAQYF.

This clonotype came up many times. The chain uses TRBV6-5 and TRBJ1-1, with 8 nucleotides matching TRBD1. Germline values: CDR1 MNHEY, CDR2 SVGAGI. V gave up 2 bases and J gave up 1 base; unmatched junction bases: 3. The CDR3 contains 15 residues. The CDR3 nucleotides are TGTGCCAGCAGTTACGTGGGACAGGCGAACACTGAAGCTTTCTTT. Protein sequence: CASSYVGQANTEAFF.